A single sample is the source of the 30 T cell receptor beta chains below, sequenced in a study of beta chain features in type 1 diabetes. Findings and limits, study-wide: All four CD4+ subsets from Type 1 diabetes patients carried moderately but significantly shorter TCRB CDR3s.

These receptors' antigens are unknown. The study reverse transcribed the entire isolated RNA, so it sequenced expressed TCRB transcripts. The assay was immunoSEQ multiplex PCR, and TCRdb's table has in-frame clones only and misses some. The sample yields roughly 180,000 clones, approximately 8% seen once. The sequenced material came from central memory CD4+ T cells from blood. These receptor sequences come from a man younger than 35 with type 1 diabetes.

This clone occurred a few times. The V gene is TRBV5-6, the J gene TRBJ2-7; D not resolved. Between the trimmed V and J ends, which lost 3 bases and 6 bases, there was a span of 7 bases. The CDR3 loop spans 11 amino acids. Germline values: CDR1 SGHDT, CDR2 YYEEEE. As DNA, the CDR3 is TGTGCCAGCAGCTGGCATCTCGAGCAGTACTTC. Amino acid sequence: CASSWHLEQYF.

The chain uses TRBV9 and TRBJ2-1, with 7 positions matching TRBD2. V dropped 7 bases and J dropped 10; count of bases not matched to a gene: 17. The germline V gene has CDR1 SGDLS and CDR2 YYNGEE. The CDR3 loop spans 15 amino acids. The CDR3 nucleotides read TGTGCCAGCGGCCGCAGGGATGGGCGCGGGGGAGAGCAGTTCTTC. This translates into CASGRRDGRGGEQFF.

This clone was detected ten times or more. The chain carries TRBV4-3 and TRBJ2-3, with TRBD1 identical over 7 bases. CDR1 is LGHNA and CDR2 is YSLEER in the germline V gene. Losses at the gene ends were 0 bases for V and 1 base for J; bases not matched to a gene: 4. This CDR3 region has 16 residues. In nucleotides, the CDR3 is TGCGCCAGCAGCCAAGATCAGCAGGGGGGCACAGATACGCAGTATTTT. It is translated as CASSQDQQGGTDTQYF.

This clone was seen a few times. V gene TRBV4-2 combines with J gene TRBJ1-1, with D possibly being TRBD1 (5 bases). The germline gives CDR1 LGHNA, CDR2 YNFKEQ. This CDR3 has 13 amino acids. The V end lost 4 bases, the J end lost 2 bases, and 8 bases lay between the germline ends. The DNA of the CDR3 is TGTGCCAGCAGCCTGGACACCAACACTGAAGCTTTCTTT. This sequence encodes CASSLDTNTEAFF.

The J gene is TRBJ2-7, the V gene TRBV29-1; tentatively, D is TRBD1 (5 bases). The CDR3 runs to 10 residues. CDR1 is SQVTM, CDR2 ANQGSEA, per germline. V lost 3 bases to trimming and J lost 8 bases, with 8 bases between them. The CDR3 protein is CSVDQGQQYF. CDR3 coding DNA: TGCAGCGTTGACCAGGGTCAGCAGTACTTC.

This clone showed up just a few times. The gene calls are TRBV5-1 and TRBJ2-1; 8 bases fit TRBD2. Germline V gene sequence: CDR1 SGHRS, CDR2 YFSETQ. V shed 7 bases, J shed 0 bases, and the junction held 9 bases outside the gene matches. This CDR3 region has 16 residues. The CDR3 coding sequence is TGCGCCAGCTCCCGGGAGGGCTCGGGCTCCTACAATGAGCAGTTCTTC. It yields the protein CASSREGSGSYNEQFF.

The V call is TRBV6-5, the J call TRBJ1-1; D might be TRBD1 (5 bases). The length of the CDR3 is 15 residues. V lost 2 bases, J lost 10 bases, and 20 bases lay in between. Germline V lookup: CDR1 MNHEY, CDR2 SVGAGI. The CDR3 nucleotides read TGTGCCAGCAGTTACGGTGCGGGGCAGAAAGTTAGAGCTTTCTTT. Translated: CASSYGAGQKVRAFF.

This clone was recorded a few times. This chain links TRBV7-2 with TRBJ1-5, with 9 bases matching TRBD1. Germline CDR1 is SGHTA and CDR2 is FQGNSA. V shed 5 bases and J 10 bases; nucleotides not matched to a gene: 12. CDR3 size: 15 residues. As DNA, the CDR3 is TGTGCCAGCAGCAATGGACAGGGGTCCTCGGGTCCCCAGCATTTT. Protein sequence: CASSNGQGSSGPQHF.

Only a few counts were recorded for this clone. This sequence joins TRBV5-1 and TRBJ2-7; 7 nucleotides match TRBD2. The CDR3 totals 15 residues. V lost 0 bases and J lost 3; bases outside the gene matches: 6. Germline V gene lookup returns CDR1 SGHRS and CDR2 YFSETQ. Here the CDR3 reads CASSLGVGGNYEQYF. Written as DNA, the CDR3 is TGCGCCAGCAGCTTGGGTGTCGGGGGGAACTACGAGCAGTACTTC.

This clone was seen a handful of times. The CDR3 reads CASSWDRGHEQYF. The CDR3 DNA sequence: TGTGCCAGCAGCTGGGACAGGGGTCACGAGCAGTACTTC. The chain employs TRBV5-6 and TRBJ2-7, with 10 positions matching TRBD1. The V gene end was trimmed by 3 bases and the J gene end by 5 bases; junction bases not matched to a gene: 2. Germline loops: CDR1 SGHDT, CDR2 YYEEEE. This CDR3 has 13 amino acids.

The rearrangement links TRBV9 to TRBJ1-4; D is ambiguous. The V gene's germline CDR1 is SGDLS and CDR2 YYNGEE. V was pared by 6 bases and J by 6 bases, with 18 bases between. The CDR3 sequence is 15 residues long. The CDR3 nucleotides read TGTGCCAGCAACCCATCGGGAACGGTGGATGAAAAACTGTTTTTT. Amino acids: CASNPSGTVDEKLFF.

The V and J genes are TRBV10-3 and TRBJ2-7; 10 positions match TRBD1. The CDR3 totals 15 residues. The V segment lost 3 bases and the J segment 7 bases; nucleotides outside the gene matches: 9. CDR1 ENHRY and CDR2 SYGVKD come from the germline V gene. Here the CDR3 reads CAISDRDRGQGEQYF. The CDR3 DNA reads TGTGCCATCAGTGACCGGGACAGGGGCCAGGGAGAGCAGTACTTC.

This clone showed up just a few times. The chain links TRBV28 to TRBJ2-4, with TRBD1 matching over 8 bases. The germline gives CDR1 MDHEN, CDR2 SYDVKM. The CDR3 covers 14 residues. The trim removed 4 bases at V and 9 bases at J, leaving 8 bases unmatched. CDR3 sequence reads: CASSWQGARGIQYF. DNA for the CDR3: TGTGCCAGCAGTTGGCAGGGGGCGCGCGGCATTCAGTACTTC. Combining the CDR3 with reference TRBV28 and TRBJ2-4 gives the whole variable domain DVKVTQSSRYLVKRTGEKVFLECVQDMDHENMFWYRQDPGLGLRLIYFSYDVKMKEKGDIPEGYSVSREKKERFSLILESASTNQTSMYLCASSWQGARGIQYFGAGTRLSVL.

This clone was found a few times. The chain joins TRBV28 to TRBJ1-2; D ambiguous. The CDR3 runs to 10 residues. The germline V and J ends were trimmed by 8 bases and 6 bases, with 7 bases remaining between them. CDR1 and CDR2 from the germline V gene are MDHEN and SYDVKM. CDR3: CASSADGYTF. CDR3 nucleotide sequence: TGTGCCAGCTCCGCAGATGGCTACACCTTC.

This clone has a count of ten or more. The genes are TRBV14 and TRBJ2-6; D remains ambiguous. The CDR3 length is 13 residues. Trimming took 2 bases from V and 5 from J, leaving 4 bases between them. Germline loops: CDR1 SGHDN, CDR2 FVKESK. The CDR3 DNA follows: TGTGCCAGCAGCCAACTCCGGGCCAACGTCCTGACTTTC. Its protein is CASSQLRANVLTF.

The rearrangement joins TRBV19 to TRBJ2-7, with a tentative D call TRBD1 (6 bases). There are 12 residues in the CDR3. V was cut by 5 bases and J by 6 bases, with 11 bases left in between. In germline, CDR1 is LNHDA, CDR2 SQIVND (reference sequence). CDR3 amino acids: CASSLQGGEQYF. For the CDR3, the DNA is TGTGCCAGTAGTTTACAGGGTGGCGAGCAGTACTTC.

V and J are TRBV10-1 and TRBJ2-6; 12 bases agree with TRBD2. The CDR3 runs to 18 residues. Looked up from germline, CDR1 is WNHNN and CDR2 is SYGVQD (reference sequence). The J segment lost 2 bases and the V segment lost 6 bases, leaving 8 bases of the junction unmatched. This CDR3 reads CASRDLTSGRPGANVLTF. The CDR3, as DNA: TGCGCCAGCAGAGATTTGACTAGCGGGAGACCTGGGGCCAACGTCCTGACTTTC.

This clone was counted only a few times. The V and J genes are TRBV29-1 and TRBJ2-1; weak D call: TRBD1 (5 bases). The CDR3 spans 14 residues. CDR1 is SQVTM and CDR2 is ANQGSEA in the germline V gene. V lost 7 bases and J lost 2, with 15 bases in between. For the CDR3, the DNA is TGCAGCGGGGGCTTAGGAGAACCCTACAATGAGCAGTTCTTC. This sequence encodes CSGGLGEPYNEQFF.

This clone appeared a few times. The chain employs TRBV19 and TRBJ2-1; the D gene is possibly TRBD1 (6 bases). Germline-derived CDR1 and CDR2 are LNHDA and SQIVND (reference sequence). CDR3 length: 12 amino acids. V was cut by 2 bases and J by 11 bases, with 10 bases left in between. The CDR3 region is CASSIRDTQQFF. Here the CDR3 DNA reads TGTGCCAGTAGTATACGGGACACCCAGCAGTTCTTC. Full variable domain (remainder filled in from reference TRBV19 and TRBJ2-1): DGGITQSPKYLFRKEGQNVTLSCEQNLNHDAMYWYRQDPGQGLRLIYYSQIVNDFQKGDIAEGYSVSREKKESFPLTVTSAQKNPTAFYLCASSIRDTQQFFGPGTRLTVL.

The chain couples TRBV28 to TRBJ1-4; D is undetermined. With 5 bases removed from V and 8 bases from J, the gap between germline ends came to 6 bases. CDR3 length: 11 amino acids. Per the germline V gene, CDR1 is MDHEN and CDR2 is SYDVKM. The CDR3 nucleotides are TGTGCCAGCAGTATTCTGGAAAAACTGTTTTTT. This translates into CASSILEKLFF.

The rearrangement joins TRBV11-2 to TRBJ2-2; D perhaps matches TRBD1 (7 bases). Germline V gene data show CDR1 as SGHAT and CDR2 as FQNNGV. Trimming took 4 bases from V and 7 from J, leaving 13 bases between them. The CDR3 extends over 14 amino acids. Here the CDR3 DNA reads TGTGCCAGCAGCTCCCAGGGGGGTGGCGGGGAGCTGTTTTTT. This translates into CASSSQGGGGELFF.

The CDR3 DNA is TGTGCCAGCAGGGAGGAGACCCAGTACTTC. The encoded protein is CASREETQYF. The chain uses TRBV9 and TRBJ2-5, with no clear D. V was pared by 5 bases and J by 5 bases, with 4 bases between. The CDR3 consists of 10 residues. CDR1 SGDLS and CDR2 YYNGEE come from the germline V gene.

This clone was picked up a small number of times. V and J are TRBV10-1 and TRBJ2-5; D is possibly TRBD2 (5 bases). This CDR3 has 13 residues. Germline assignment: CDR1 WNHNN and CDR2 SYGVQD (reference sequence). V lost 3 bases and J 7 bases, leaving 12 bases between the germline ends. The CDR3 DNA follows: TGCGCCAGCAGTGATAACGTTGGAGGGACCCAGTACTTC. Its translation: CASSDNVGGTQYF.

Only a few counts were recorded for this clone. This chain uses TRBV5-1 with TRBJ2-3, with 8 bases identical to TRBD2. Germline V lookup: CDR1 SGHRS, CDR2 YFSETQ. J lost 3 bases, V lost 0 bases, and 12 bases had no gene match. The CDR3 runs to 18 residues. The CDR3 nucleotides are TGCGCCAGCAGCTTGGGGATGGATAGCGGGACTAGTACAGATACGCAGTATTTT. It specifies CASSLGMDSGTSTDTQYF.

The chain has TRBV28 and TRBJ2-2; TRBD2 agrees at 7 bases. The CDR3 sequence is 14 residues long. With V trimmed by 5 bases and J by 6 bases, 6 bases remained unmatched. Germline V gene lookup returns CDR1 MDHEN and CDR2 SYDVKM. CDR3 protein: CASSTSDHSGELFF. The CDR3, as DNA: TGTGCCAGCAGTACTAGCGATCATTCCGGGGAGCTGTTTTTT. The full variable domain, rest sourced from reference TRBV28 and TRBJ2-2, is DVKVTQSSRYLVKRTGEKVFLECVQDMDHENMFWYRQDPGLGLRLIYFSYDVKMKEKGDIPEGYSVSREKKERFSLILESASTNQTSMYLCASSTSDHSGELFFGEGSRLTVL.

This clone was picked up a small number of times. J is TRBJ2-2 and V is TRBV27, with D unresolved. Germline V gene data show CDR1 as MNHEY and CDR2 as SMNVEV (reference sequence). V was clipped by 0 bases and J by 1 base, with 9 bases between them. There are 16 residues in the CDR3. DNA of the CDR3: TGTGCCAGCAGTTTATCTGGGCAGCTGAACACCGGGGAGCTGTTTTTT. It codes for CASSLSGQLNTGELFF.

In this sample, this clone turned up a few times. This chain links TRBV5-1 with TRBJ2-5; 7 bases line up with TRBD2. Germline V lookup: CDR1 SGHRS, CDR2 YFSETQ. Losses at the gene ends were 4 bases for V and 5 bases for J; bases not matched to a gene: 8. The CDR3 covers 14 residues. The CDR3 reads CASSREDPRETQYF. The CDR3 DNA follows: TGCGCCAGCAGCCGGGAGGACCCGCGGGAGACCCAGTACTTC.

This rearrangement joins TRBV4-3 to TRBJ2-7, with TRBD2 as a possible D gene (6 bases). Germline CDR1 LGHNA, CDR2 YSLEER. V dropped 1 base and J dropped 2 bases, with 12 bases sitting between them. CDR3 length: 15 residues. In nucleotides, the CDR3 is TGCGCCAGCAGCCAAGGGGCGGGGATCACCTACGAGCAGTACTTC. It translates to CASSQGAGITYEQYF.

There are many counts of this clone. The chain has TRBV9 and TRBJ2-3; D call uncertain. Germline CDR1 reads SGDLS; CDR2 reads YYNGEE. This CDR3 is built from 12 residues. Deletions cut 4 bases from V and 6 bases from J, with 9 bases between. The CDR3 sequence: CASSTRMDTQYF. Here the CDR3 DNA reads TGTGCCAGCAGCACTCGTATGGATACGCAGTATTTT.

This clone turned up a few times. The J gene is TRBJ2-2, the V gene TRBV30; 8 positions agree with TRBD2. Per germline, CDR1 GTSNPN and CDR2 SVGIG (reference sequence). V was clipped by 3 bases and J by 4 bases; unmatched bases: 1. The CDR3 loop spans 13 amino acids. CDR3 protein: CAWSGGVTGELFF. CDR3 in DNA: TGTGCCTGGAGCGGGGGGGTCACCGGGGAGCTGTTTTTT.